This T cell receptor beta chain was identified during a study of control samples from healthy donors and cancer patients. V lost 1 base, J lost 4 bases, and 12 bases stayed unmatched. In germline, CDR1 is SGHRS, CDR2 YFSETQ. This CDR3 has 17 residues. TCRdb keeps only in-frame clones here, not all; method: immunoSEQ multiplex PCR. The profile covers 35,000 to 55,000 clones, with about 89% appearing a single time and more than 8.5% taken by the ten largest. The sequencing input was PBMCs. The clonotype was recovered from a woman between 55 and 75 years old with lung cancer. The V gene is TRBV5-1, the J gene TRBJ2-3; TRBD2 matches 7 bases. CDR3 nucleotides: TGCGCCAGCAGCTTGTCCGGCGGGGGTAGAAAGGCAGATACGCAGTATTTT. It specifies CASSLSGGGRKADTQYF. The whole variable domain, remainder taken from reference TRBV5-1 and TRBJ2-3, is KAGVTQTPRYLIKTRGQQVTLSCSPISGHRSVSWYQQTPGQGLQFLFEYFSETQRNKGNFPGRFSGRQFSNSRSEMNVSTLELGDSALYLCASSLSGGGRKADTQYFGPGTRLTVL.